One and the same sample provided the 3 T cell receptor beta chains below, sequenced in a study of technical replicates of blood from a handful of donors. Method: immunoSEQ multiplex PCR; TCRdb's copy keeps in-frame clones and lacks some. The sample has fewer than 65,000 clones; 80% to 90% are singletons. Specimen: PBMCs. Source of these receptors: a human donor in good health. Some clones in this sample may be carry-over from other donors' samples.

The chain combines TRBV7-2 with TRBJ2-1; D gene unclear. Per the germline V gene, CDR1 is SGHTA and CDR2 is FQGNSA. The length of the CDR3 is 14 residues. V was trimmed by 2 bases and J by 2 bases, leaving 7 bases between them. The CDR3 DNA sequence: TGTGCCAGCAGCTTATCGCTAGCCTACAATGAGCAGTTCTTC. It encodes CASSLSLAYNEQFF.

The CDR3 reads CASSQGTSGEYNEQFF. The CDR3 nucleotides are TGTGCCAGCAGCCAAGGGACTAGCGGGGAGTACAATGAGCAGTTCTTC. This chain links TRBV4-2 with TRBJ2-1, with 12 bases aligning to TRBD2. CDR3 length equals 16 residues. CDR1 is LGHNA, CDR2 YNFKEQ, per germline. The junction had 2 bases not matched to a gene; V was cut back by 1 base and J by 4 bases.

This rearrangement joins TRBV7-9 to TRBJ2-1, with 14 bases that match TRBD2. The CDR3 consists of 17 residues. Germline V gives CDR1 SEHNR, CDR2 FQNEAQ (reference sequence). V shed 5 bases and J 4 bases; nucleotides not matched to a gene: 7. The CDR3 region has the DNA TGTGCCAGCAGCGCTAAGACTAGCGGGAGGGAATACAATGAGCAGTTCTTC. Translated: CASSAKTSGREYNEQFF.